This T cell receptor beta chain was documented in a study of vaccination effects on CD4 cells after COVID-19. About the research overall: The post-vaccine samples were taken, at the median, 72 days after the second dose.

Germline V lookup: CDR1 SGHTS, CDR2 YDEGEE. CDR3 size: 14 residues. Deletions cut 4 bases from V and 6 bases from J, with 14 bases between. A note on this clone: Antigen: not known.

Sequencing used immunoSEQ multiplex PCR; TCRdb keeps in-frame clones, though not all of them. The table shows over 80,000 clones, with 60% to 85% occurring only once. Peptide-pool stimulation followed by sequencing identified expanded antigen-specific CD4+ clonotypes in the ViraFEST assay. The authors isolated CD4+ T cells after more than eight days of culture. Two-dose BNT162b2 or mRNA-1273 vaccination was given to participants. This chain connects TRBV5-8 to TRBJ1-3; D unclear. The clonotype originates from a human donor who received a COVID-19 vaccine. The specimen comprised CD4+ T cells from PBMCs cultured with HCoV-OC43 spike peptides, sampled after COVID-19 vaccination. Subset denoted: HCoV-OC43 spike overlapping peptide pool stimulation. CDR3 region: CASSGNQLTNTIYF. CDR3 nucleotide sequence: TGTGCCAGCAGCGGAAACCAACTCACAAACACCATATATTTT.